This T cell receptor beta chain originates from a study of shared clonotypes between healthy human individuals. The ends were cut back, 4 bases at V and 2 bases at J, with 15 bases in the middle. Per germline, CDR1 MDHEN and CDR2 SYDVKM. CDR3 length: 15 residues. Deep was the level used in running the assay. Clones were read by immunoSEQ multiplex PCR, and TCRdb kept only the in-frame ones, dropping some. This table holds around 430,000 clones, about four fifths found once. The study drew all its donors from Caucasian adults living in Nashville, Tennessee. The sequenced sample consisted of PBMCs. V and J are TRBV28 and TRBJ2-7; tentative D call: TRBD2 (6 bases). The sequence was collected from a middle-aged woman in good health. Some clones in this sample may be carry-over from other donors' samples. CDR3 coding DNA: TGTGCCAGCAGTTCTCTCGGGACTGACACCTACGAGCAGTACTTC. Its protein is CASSSLGTDTYEQYF.